The sequence of this T cell receptor (beta chain) was determined in a study of T cell responses to AZD1222 COVID-19 vaccine. Produced via immunoSEQ multiplex PCR; TCRdb's table is partial and in-frame only. The sample holds about 85,000 clones, about 90% seen once. Germline CDR1 LNHNV, CDR2 YYDKDF (reference sequence). The CDR3 extends over 16 amino acids. Trimming took off 1 base at V and 0 bases at J, with 12 bases between the two ends. V is TRBV15 and J is TRBJ2-5; D not resolved. Material: peripheral blood, obtained on day 0 of AZD1222 vaccination. The sequence came from an adult in good health. CDR3 residues: CATSRGETQYQETQYF. The CDR3 bases are TGTGCCACCAGCAGAGGCGAGACTCAGTACCAAGAGACCCAGTACTTC.